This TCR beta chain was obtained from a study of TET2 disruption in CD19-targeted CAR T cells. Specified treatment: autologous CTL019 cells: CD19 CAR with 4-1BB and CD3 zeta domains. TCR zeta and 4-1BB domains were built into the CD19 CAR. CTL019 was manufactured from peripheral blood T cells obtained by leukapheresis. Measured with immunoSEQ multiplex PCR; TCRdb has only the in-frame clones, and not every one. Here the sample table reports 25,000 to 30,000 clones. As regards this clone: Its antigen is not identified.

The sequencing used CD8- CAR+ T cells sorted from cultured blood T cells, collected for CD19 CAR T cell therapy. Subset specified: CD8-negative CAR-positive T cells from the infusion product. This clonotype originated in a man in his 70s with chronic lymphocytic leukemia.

Incomplete CDR3 DNA: TGCGCCAGCAGCTTGGCCGGGACAGGGAGCTACGAG. Its translation: CASSLAGTGSYE. The complete CDR3 sequence is CASSLAGTGSYEQYF. V usage is TRBV5-1 and J usage is TRBJ2-7; 9 nucleotides agree with TRBD1. The CDR3 end is not reached by the read, which stops 3 residues before it; the germline J gene fills it in. This CDR3 has 15 amino acids. Germline values: CDR1 SGHRS, CDR2 YFSETQ. The junction had 4 bases not matched to a gene; V was cut back by 0 bases and J by 3 bases.